This TCR beta chain was documented in a study of shared clonotypes between healthy human individuals. Notes on the study in general: The authors expected sequencing depth to affect clonotype sharing among donors.

The CDR3 runs to 15 residues. Germline V gives CDR1 MDHEN, CDR2 SYDVKM. V was pared by 2 bases and J by 0 bases, with 10 bases between. Researchers ran the assay at a deep level. Generated by immunoSEQ multiplex PCR, the TCRdb table keeps only in-frame clones and is missing some. The sample shows 2 million to 2.5 million clones, less than 95% of them seen only once. For this clone: The antigen is unknown.

The TCR comes from a young man in good health. Some clones in this sample may be carry-over from other donors' samples. The chain joins TRBV28 to TRBJ1-2; D is unclear. The sequenced material came from naive CD4+ T cells from PBMCs. The subset: CD45RA+ positively selected. CDR3 DNA: TGTGCCAGCAGTTTAACAAGAACACCTAACTATGGCTACACCTTC. Its protein product is CASSLTRTPNYGYTF.